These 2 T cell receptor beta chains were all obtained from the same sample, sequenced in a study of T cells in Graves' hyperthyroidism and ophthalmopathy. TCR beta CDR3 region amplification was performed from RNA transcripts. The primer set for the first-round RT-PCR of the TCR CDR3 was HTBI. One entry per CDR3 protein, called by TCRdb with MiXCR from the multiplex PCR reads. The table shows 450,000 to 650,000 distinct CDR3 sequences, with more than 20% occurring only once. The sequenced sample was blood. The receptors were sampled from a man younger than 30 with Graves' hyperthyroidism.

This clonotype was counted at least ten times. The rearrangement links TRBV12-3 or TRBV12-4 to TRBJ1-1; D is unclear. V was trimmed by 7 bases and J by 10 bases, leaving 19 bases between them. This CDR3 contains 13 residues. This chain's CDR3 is CASTLAAGFGAFF. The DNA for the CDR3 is TGTGCCAGCACCCTCGCAGCGGGGTTTGGAGCTTTCTTT.

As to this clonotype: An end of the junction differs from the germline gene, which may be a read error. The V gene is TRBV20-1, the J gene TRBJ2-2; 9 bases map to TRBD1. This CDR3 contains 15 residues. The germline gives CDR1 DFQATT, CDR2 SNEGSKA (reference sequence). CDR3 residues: CSAPRQGVRTGGLFF. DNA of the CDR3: TGCAGTGCTCCCCGACAGGGGGTTAGAACCGGGGGGCTGTTTTTT.